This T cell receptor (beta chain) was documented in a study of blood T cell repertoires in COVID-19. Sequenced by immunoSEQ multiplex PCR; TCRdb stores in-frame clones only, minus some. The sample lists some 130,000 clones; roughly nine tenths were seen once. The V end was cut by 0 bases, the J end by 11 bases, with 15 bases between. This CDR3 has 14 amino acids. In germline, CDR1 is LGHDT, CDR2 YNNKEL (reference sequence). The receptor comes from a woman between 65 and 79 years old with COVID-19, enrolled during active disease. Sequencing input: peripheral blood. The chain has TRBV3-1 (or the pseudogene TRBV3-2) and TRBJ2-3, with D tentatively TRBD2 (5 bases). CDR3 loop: CASSQEGGFWEQYF. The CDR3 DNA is TGTGCCAGCAGCCAAGAAGGCGGGTTCTGGGAGCAGTATTTT.